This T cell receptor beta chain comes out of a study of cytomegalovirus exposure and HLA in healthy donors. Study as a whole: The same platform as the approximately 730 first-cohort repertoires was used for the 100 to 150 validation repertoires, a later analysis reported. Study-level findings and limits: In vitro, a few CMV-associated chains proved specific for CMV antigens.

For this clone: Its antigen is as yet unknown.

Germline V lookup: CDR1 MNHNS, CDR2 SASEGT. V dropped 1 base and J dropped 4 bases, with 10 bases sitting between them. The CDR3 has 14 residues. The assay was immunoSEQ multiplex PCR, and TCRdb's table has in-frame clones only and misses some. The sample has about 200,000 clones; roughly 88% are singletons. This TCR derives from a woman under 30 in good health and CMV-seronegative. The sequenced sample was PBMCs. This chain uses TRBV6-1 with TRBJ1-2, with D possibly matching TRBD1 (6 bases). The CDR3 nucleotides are TGTGCCAGCAGTGAAGGCACAGGGCGCTATGGCTACACCTTC. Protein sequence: CASSEGTGRYGYTF.